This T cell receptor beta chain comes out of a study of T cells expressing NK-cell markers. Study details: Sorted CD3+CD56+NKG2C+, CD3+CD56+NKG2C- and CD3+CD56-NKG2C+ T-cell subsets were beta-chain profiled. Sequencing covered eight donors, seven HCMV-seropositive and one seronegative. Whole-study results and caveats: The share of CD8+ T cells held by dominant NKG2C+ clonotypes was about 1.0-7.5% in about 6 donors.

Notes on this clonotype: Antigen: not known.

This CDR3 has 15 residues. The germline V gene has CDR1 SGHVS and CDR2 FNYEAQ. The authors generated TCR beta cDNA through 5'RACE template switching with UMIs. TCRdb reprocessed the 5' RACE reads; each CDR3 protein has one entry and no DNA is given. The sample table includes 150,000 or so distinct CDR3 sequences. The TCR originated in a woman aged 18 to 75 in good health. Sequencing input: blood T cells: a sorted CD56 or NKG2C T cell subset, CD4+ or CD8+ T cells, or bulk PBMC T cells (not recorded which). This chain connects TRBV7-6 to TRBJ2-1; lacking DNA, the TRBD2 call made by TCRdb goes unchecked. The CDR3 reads CASSLAPTSYNEQFF.